A selection of T cell receptor beta chains follows, all from one sample in a study of cytomegalovirus exposure and HLA in healthy donors. Some clones are missing from TCRdb's copy, which holds only in-frame ones; the method was immunoSEQ multiplex PCR. The repertoire includes some 89,000 clones, 85% of them detected once, and 6% to 7.5% sits in the top ten. What was sequenced was PBMCs. Receptor source: a man aged 35-49 years in good health and CMV-seropositive. Both conserved end residues are part of each CDR3. Expanded clones are given a class, and other clones once, few, many or no size at all.

J gene: TRBJ1-2
V gene: TRBV7-9
clone size: once
CDR3 protein: CASSLASPNYGYTF

J gene: TRBJ2-2
V gene: TRBV15
clone size: .
CDR3 protein: CATSRAATGNTGELFF

J gene: TRBJ2-3
V gene: TRBV5-1
clone size: .
CDR3 protein: CASSFQTSGTDTQYF

J gene: TRBJ1-5
V gene: TRBV4-1
clone size: .
CDR3 protein: CASSQDPDRGQPQHF

J gene: TRBJ2-2
V gene: TRBV7-6
clone size: .
CDR3 protein: CASSGQLAGTGELFF

J gene: TRBJ2-3
V gene: TRBV2
clone size: .
CDR3 protein: CASRGVDTQYF

J gene: TRBJ2-7
V gene: TRBV14
clone size: .
CDR3 protein: CASSQAGTSGNYEQYF

J gene: TRBJ1-1
V gene: TRBV11-2
clone size: .
CDR3 protein: CASTITRRGTEAFF

J gene: TRBJ2-2
V gene: TRBV19
clone size: .
CDR3 protein: CASSIARGNTGELFF

J gene: TRBJ1-3
V gene: TRBV30
clone size: .
CDR3 protein: CAWRASGNTIYF

J gene: TRBJ2-1
V gene: TRBV28
clone size: few
CDR3 protein: CASSFRGSKSSASSYNEQFF

J gene: TRBJ2-1
V gene: TRBV5-1
clone size: .
CDR3 protein: CASSLDGHEQFF

J gene: TRBJ2-2
V gene: TRBV11-2
clone size: .
CDR3 protein: CASSSGTSGGGGELFF

J gene: TRBJ2-1
V gene: TRBV5-1
clone size: .
CDR3 protein: CASSSKRGVGNEQFF

J gene: TRBJ2-3
V gene: TRBV11-2
clone size: .
CDR3 protein: CASSLAGGGTDTQYF

J gene: TRBJ1-5
V gene: TRBV11-2
clone size: few
CDR3 protein: CASSLSTGGHNQPQHF

J gene: TRBJ2-7
V gene: TRBV11-3
clone size: .
CDR3 protein: CASSPDSYEQYF

J gene: TRBJ2-2
V gene: TRBV5-1
clone size: .
CDR3 protein: CASSLVLAGGHGELFF

J gene: TRBJ2-3
V gene: TRBV7-9
clone size: few
CDR3 protein: CASSLETSGTDTQYF

J gene: TRBJ2-1
V gene: TRBV5-4
clone size: few
CDR3 protein: CASSTGGAGGLNEQFF

J gene: TRBJ1-6
V gene: TRBV2
clone size: .
CDR3 protein: CASSERGQGRTSPLHF

J gene: TRBJ1-4
V gene: TRBV27
clone size: .
CDR3 protein: CASSLTGLREKLFF

J gene: TRBJ2-4
V gene: TRBV11-2
clone size: .
CDR3 protein: CASSLVDLRVKNIQYF

J gene: TRBJ2-1
V gene: TRBV7-6
clone size: .
CDR3 protein: CASSPTRVYNEQFF

J gene: TRBJ2-7
V gene: TRBV27
clone size: .
CDR3 protein: CASSLQSGTGPNEQYF

J gene: TRBJ2-3
V gene: TRBV19
clone size: .
CDR3 protein: CASSRSSGGVDTQYF

J gene: TRBJ2-3
V gene: TRBV21-1
clone size: .
CDR3 protein: CASPQSLTDTQYF

J gene: TRBJ2-1
V gene: TRBV7-2
clone size: once
CDR3 protein: CASSFGLAGGGHEQFF

J gene: TRBJ1-6
V gene: TRBV27
clone size: .
CDR3 protein: CASSLNGLLNSPLHF

J gene: TRBJ2-7
V gene: TRBV15
clone size: .
CDR3 protein: CATSSGTGKVYEQYF

J gene: TRBJ2-7
V gene: TRBV7-3
clone size: .
CDR3 protein: CASSLTGGLLYEQYF

J gene: TRBJ1-1
V gene: TRBV11-3
clone size: .
CDR3 protein: CASSPKWTGMNTEAFF

J gene: TRBJ2-7
V gene: TRBV15
clone size: .
CDR3 protein: CATSTFRGSYEQYF

J gene: TRBJ2-5
V gene: TRBV18
clone size: .
CDR3 protein: CASSPSIGQETQYF

J gene: TRBJ2-7
V gene: TRBV5-5
clone size: .
CDR3 protein: CASSLRAGGNEQYF

J gene: TRBJ2-1
V gene: TRBV4-1
clone size: .
CDR3 protein: CASSQDRNRATYNEQFF

J gene: TRBJ1-6
V gene: TRBV7-2
clone size: .
CDR3 protein: CASSLAGTGNSPLHF

J gene: TRBJ2-7
V gene: TRBV6-1
clone size: .
CDR3 protein: CASSGILAGVNFDYEQYF

J gene: TRBJ1-1
V gene: TRBV6-5
clone size: .
CDR3 protein: CASSYREGEAFF

J gene: TRBJ1-1
V gene: TRBV30
clone size: .
CDR3 protein: CAWNGQANTEAFF

J gene: TRBJ2-7
V gene: TRBV14
clone size: .
CDR3 protein: CASSQDLAGGYEQYF

J gene: TRBJ2-6
V gene: TRBV5-8
clone size: .
CDR3 protein: CASSKDGGPMDVLTF

J gene: TRBJ2-3
V gene: TRBV28
clone size: once
CDR3 protein: CASAEDTQYF

J gene: TRBJ2-7
V gene: TRBV27
clone size: .
CDR3 protein: CASSRGTVSSYEQYF

J gene: TRBJ1-4
V gene: TRBV18
clone size: .
CDR3 protein: CASSQGATTNEKLFF

J gene: TRBJ1-5
V gene: TRBV18
clone size: .
CDR3 protein: CASSRGQGLQPQHF

J gene: TRBJ2-3
V gene: TRBV7-2
clone size: .
CDR3 protein: CASSWFIAGGATDTQYF

J gene: TRBJ2-1
V gene: TRBV10-1
clone size: .
CDR3 protein: CASSESAVSGRAVEQFF

J gene: TRBJ2-1
V gene: TRBV4-1
clone size: .
CDR3 protein: CASSQEIPRTGLNEQFF

J gene: TRBJ2-1
V gene: TRBV14
clone size: .
CDR3 protein: CASSQDLSSGSLEQFF

J gene: TRBJ1-3
V gene: TRBV15
clone size: .
CDR3 protein: CATSKDRISGNTIYF